This T cell receptor (beta chain) was identified in a study of cytomegalovirus exposure and HLA in healthy donors. Study observations and caveats: A further, later analysis showed that HLA-associated TCR beta chains (compared with equally common others) were more clonally expanded.

Germline values: CDR1 MNHNS, CDR2 SASEGT. With V trimmed by 2 bases and J by 1 base, 5 bases remained unmatched. The length of the CDR3 is 16 residues. As concerns this clone: Its antigen is not known.

Primers included in the PCR were 60 Vbeta and 13 Jbeta primers. TCRdb keeps only in-frame clones here, not all; method: immunoSEQ multiplex PCR. The data contain roughly 100,000 clones, approximately 80% of them singletons. Input material: PBMCs. V usage is TRBV6-1 and J usage is TRBJ1-5, with 7 bases matching TRBD1. The clonotype comes from a woman in her forties in good health and CMV-seronegative. CDR3 region: CASSERGRGSNQPQHF. The CDR3 DNA reads TGTGCCAGCAGTGAAAGGGGGCGCGGGAGCAATCAGCCCCAGCATTTT.